The clone carrying this T cell receptor beta chain was seen at least ten times. No antigen is known for it. Each CDR3 protein is one row after TCRdb ran MiXCR on the PCR reads. The sample has 300,000 to 400,000 distinct CDR3 sequences; about 22% are singletons. This CDR3 comprises 14 residues. The V segment lost 0 bases and the J segment 9 bases; nucleotides outside the gene matches: 7. CDR1 is MNHEY, CDR2 SVGAGI, per germline. The data stem from a study of molecular identifiers for immune sequencing clone quantification. Overall study context: Replicate RNA came from around 18,000 or 91,000 naive CD8 cells and was split five ways, and four parts were sequenced.

The study's findings and limits: Among effectors, clones above 20 RNA copies held over 97% of molecules; among naive cells, under 1%.

Naive CD8 T cells underwent sorting with the CD8+CD4-CCR7+CD45RA+ definition. Sequenced sample: naive CD8+ T cells from blood, with Jurkat cell RNA spiked in. Subset reported: FACS-sorted CD8+CD4-CCR7+CD45RA+ naive T cells. The sequence came from a human donor in good health. Some libraries in this study had Jurkat cell RNA spiked in. This chain connects TRBV6-5 to TRBJ2-5; 7 nucleotides agree with TRBD2. The CDR3 DNA reads as TGTGCCAGCAGTTACTCGGCTAGCGGACCGGCCCAGTACTTC. It yields the protein CASSYSASGPAQYF.